This T cell receptor beta chain appears in the sequencing data of a study of blood T cell repertoires in COVID-19. Seattle enrolled patients during active infection and tracked them longitudinally. The CDR3 runs to 15 residues. CDR1 is SGHDT and CDR2 is YYEEEE in the germline V gene. The ends were cut back, 1 base at V and 2 bases at J, with 7 bases in the middle. The count of this clone is one. How the authors handled the data: Researchers report that nucleated cell counts were estimated from reference gene primer amplification. Repertoires were generated with immunoSEQ multiplex PCR, while TCRdb's copy carries only in-frame clones and drops some. The V and J calls and clone size are taken from that table; D and trimming were inferred from the DNA. The sample holds under 250,000 clones; approximately 89% are singletons and the top ten take roughly 6.7%.

The rearrangement joins TRBV5-6 to TRBJ2-6, with D perhaps matching TRBD2 (6 bases). The sequenced sample was peripheral blood. The TCR comes from a woman in her twenties or thirties with COVID-19, enrolled during active disease. CDR3 in amino acids: CASSLWEAGANVLTF. CDR3 DNA: TGTGCCAGCAGCTTGTGGGAGGCTGGGGCCAACGTCCTGACTTTC.